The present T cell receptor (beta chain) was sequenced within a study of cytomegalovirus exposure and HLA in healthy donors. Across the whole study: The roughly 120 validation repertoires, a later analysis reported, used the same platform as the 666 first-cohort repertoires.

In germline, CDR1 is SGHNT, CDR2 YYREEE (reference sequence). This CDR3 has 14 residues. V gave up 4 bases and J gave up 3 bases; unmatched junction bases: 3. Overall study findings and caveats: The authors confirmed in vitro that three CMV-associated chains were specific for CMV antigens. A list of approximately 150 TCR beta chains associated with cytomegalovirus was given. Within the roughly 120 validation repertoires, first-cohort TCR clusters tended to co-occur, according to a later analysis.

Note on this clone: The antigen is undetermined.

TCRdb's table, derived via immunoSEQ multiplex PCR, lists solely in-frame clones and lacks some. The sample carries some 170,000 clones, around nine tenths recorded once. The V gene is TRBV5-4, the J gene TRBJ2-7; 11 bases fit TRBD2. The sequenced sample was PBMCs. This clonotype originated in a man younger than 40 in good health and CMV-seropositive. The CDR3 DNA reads TGTGCCAGCAGCCTTAGCGGGAGGGGCTACGAGCAGTACTTC. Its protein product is CASSLSGRGYEQYF.